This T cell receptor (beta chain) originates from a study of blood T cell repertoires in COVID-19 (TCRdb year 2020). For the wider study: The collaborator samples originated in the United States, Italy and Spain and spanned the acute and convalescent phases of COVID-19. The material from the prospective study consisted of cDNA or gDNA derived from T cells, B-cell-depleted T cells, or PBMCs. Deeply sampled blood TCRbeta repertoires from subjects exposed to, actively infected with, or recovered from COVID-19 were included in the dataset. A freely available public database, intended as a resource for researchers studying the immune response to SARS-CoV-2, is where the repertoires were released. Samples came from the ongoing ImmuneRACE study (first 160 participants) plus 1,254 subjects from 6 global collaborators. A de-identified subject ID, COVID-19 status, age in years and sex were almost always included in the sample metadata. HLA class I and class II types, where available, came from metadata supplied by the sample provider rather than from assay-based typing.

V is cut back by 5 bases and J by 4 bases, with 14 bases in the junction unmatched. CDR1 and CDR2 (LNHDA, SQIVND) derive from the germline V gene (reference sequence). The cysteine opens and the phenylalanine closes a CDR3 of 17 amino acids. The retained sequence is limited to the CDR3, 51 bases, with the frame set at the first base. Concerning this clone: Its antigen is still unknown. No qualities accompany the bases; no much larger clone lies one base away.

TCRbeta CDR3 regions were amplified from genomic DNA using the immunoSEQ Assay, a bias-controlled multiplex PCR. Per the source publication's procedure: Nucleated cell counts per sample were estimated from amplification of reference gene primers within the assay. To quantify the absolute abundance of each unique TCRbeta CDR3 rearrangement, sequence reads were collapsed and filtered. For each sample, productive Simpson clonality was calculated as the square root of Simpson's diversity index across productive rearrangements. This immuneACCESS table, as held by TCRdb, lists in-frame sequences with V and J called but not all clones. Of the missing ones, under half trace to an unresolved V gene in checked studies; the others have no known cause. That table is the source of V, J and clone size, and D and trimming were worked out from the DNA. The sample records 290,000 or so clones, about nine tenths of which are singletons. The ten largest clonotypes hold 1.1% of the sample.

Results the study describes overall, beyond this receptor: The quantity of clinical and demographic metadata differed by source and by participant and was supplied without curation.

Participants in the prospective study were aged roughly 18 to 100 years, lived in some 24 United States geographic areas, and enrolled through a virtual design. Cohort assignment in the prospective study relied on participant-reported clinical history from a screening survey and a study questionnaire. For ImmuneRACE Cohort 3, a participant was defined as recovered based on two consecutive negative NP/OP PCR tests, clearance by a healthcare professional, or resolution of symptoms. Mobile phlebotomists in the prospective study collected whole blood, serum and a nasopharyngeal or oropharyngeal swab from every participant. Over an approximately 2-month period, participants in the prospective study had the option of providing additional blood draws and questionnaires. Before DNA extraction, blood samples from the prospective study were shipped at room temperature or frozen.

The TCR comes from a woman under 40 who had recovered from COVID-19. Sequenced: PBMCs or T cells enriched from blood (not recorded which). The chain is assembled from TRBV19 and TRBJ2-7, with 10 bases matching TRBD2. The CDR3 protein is CASSSRHLAGVTYEQYF. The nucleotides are TGTGCCAGTAGTTCCCGTCACCTAGCGGGAGTTACATACGAGCAGTACTTC. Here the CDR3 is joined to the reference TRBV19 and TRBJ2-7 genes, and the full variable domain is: DGGITQSPKYLFRKEGQNVTLSCEQNLNHDAMYWYRQDPGQGLRLIYYSQIVNDFQKGDIAEGYSVSREKKESFPLTVTSAQKNPTAFYLCASSSRHLAGVTYEQYFGPGTRLTVT.